The clone carrying this T cell receptor (beta chain) was observed a handful of times. The antigen is unknown. The germline and genes are mouse ones. The read gets to within 4 residues of the CDR3 end, and the germline J gene fills in the rest. CDR3 length: 16 residues. The V and J ends lost 2 bases and 1 base, in that order; junction bases with no gene match: 6. Germline loops: CDR1 NSHNY, CDR2 SYGAGN. Extraction of RNA preceded its reverse transcription into cDNA, which served as the sequencing template. Data came from immunoSEQ multiplex PCR; TCRdb stores just in-frame clones and leaves some out. The sample gives about 120,000 clones, none seen only once, and the top ten clones hold around a fifth. The source of the sample is a study of CD8+ T cells in alopecia areata. Regarding the study as a whole: Unlike in mice, where it was clearer, TCR sharing across patients was less clear, possibly HLA-related.

Specimen: lesional skin. The chain couples TRBV13-1 to TRBJ2-3; 8 positions match TRBD2. The TCR comes from a C3H/HeJ mouse with alopecia areata. This mouse strain has H2-k as its MHC haplotype. The CDR3 sequence: CASSDDPLGGAETLYF. CDR3 DNA, as far as it was read: TGTGCCAGCAGTGACGATCCACTGGGGGGTGCAGAA.